The 22 T cell receptor beta chains below were found in one sample sequenced in a study of blood T cells in healthy people across ages. Together with a sample-barcoded 5' primer, a J-beta primer mix was included in a second PCR lasting about 7 to 11 cycles. MiXCR, applied by TCRdb to the 5' RACE reads, yields one record per CDR3 protein. The sample includes some 780,000 distinct CDR3 sequences, roughly three fifths of them seen just once. Sample: blood. The receptor set was obtained from a man aged 35-49 years in good health.

The chain couples TRBV2 to TRBJ2-5, with D tentatively TRBD2 (7 bases). Deletions cut 6 bases from V and 11 bases from J, with 22 bases between. Germline-derived CDR1 and CDR2 are SNHLY and FYNNEI. The CDR3 consists of 14 residues. The CDR3 sequence: CASRLGGGPNEQYF. DNA for the CDR3: TGTGCCAGCAGACTTGGGGGGGGGCCCAATGAGCAGTACTTC.

The chain has TRBV20-1 and TRBJ1-5, with 7 bases that match TRBD1. The CDR3 length is 16 residues. CDR1 DFQATT and CDR2 SNEGSKA come from the germline V gene (reference sequence). V gave up 4 bases and J gave up 0 bases; unmatched junction bases: 9. This chain's CDR3 is CSAIAGGFYSNQPQHF. In DNA, the CDR3 is TGCAGTGCTATAGCAGGGGGGTTTTATAGCAATCAGCCCCAGCATTTT.

This sequence joins TRBV5-1 and TRBJ1-1; 7 bases are a match to TRBD1. V shed 4 bases, J shed 4 bases, and the junction held 10 bases outside the gene matches. This CDR3 is built from 15 residues. Germline values: CDR1 SGHRS, CDR2 YFSETQ. CDR3 coding DNA: TGCGCCAGCAGCCGCGAATACAGGGGTGGCACTGAAGCTTTCTTT. This gives the protein CASSREYRGGTEAFF.

As to this clonotype: The junction shows a germline mismatch at one end, possibly a read error. The CDR3 loop is CATPDRQNSGANVLTF. DNA of the CDR3: TGTGCCACCCCGGACAGGCAAAACTCTGGGGCCAATGTCCTGACTTTC. The chain combines TRBV6-1 with TRBJ2-6; 7 nucleotides agree with TRBD1. CDR1 and CDR2 (germline): MNHNS, SASEGT. The CDR3 has 16 amino acids.

The rearrangement uses TRBV9 and TRBJ2-3; D may be TRBD2 (5 bases). Germline CDR1 reads SGDLS; CDR2 reads YYNGEE. The CDR3 is 19 amino acids. Trimming pared 3 bases from V and 1 base from J, leaving 24 bases between. The CDR3 sequence is CASSASPLKARLRTDTQYF. CDR3 nucleotides: TGTGCCAGCAGCGCCTCTCCCTTAAAAGCTAGACTACGCACAGATACGCAGTATTTT. Combining the CDR3 with reference TRBV9 and TRBJ2-3 gives the whole variable domain DSGVTQTPKHLITATGQRVTLRCSPRSGDLSVYWYQQSLDQGLQFLIQYYNGEERAKGNILERFSAQQFPDLHSELNLSSLELGDSALYFCASSASPLKARLRTDTQYFGPGTRLTVL.

The chain joins TRBV7-3 to TRBJ2-7; D may match TRBD1 or TRBD2 (5 bases each). The better agreement between TRBJ2-5 and the DNA end casts doubt on the J call. The CDR3 covers 15 residues. Germline-derived CDR1 and CDR2 are SGHTA and FQGTGA. The CDR3 reads CASSAVVGTGETQYF. The CDR3 DNA follows: TGTGCCAGCAGCGCAGTGGTCGGGACCGGAGAGACCCAGTACTTC.

V and J are TRBV7-2 and TRBJ2-3, with TRBD2 as a possible D gene (6 bases). Germline CDR1 reads SGHTA; CDR2 reads FQGNSA. V was cut by 2 bases and J by 5 bases, with 11 bases left in between. The CDR3 consists of 14 residues. The CDR3 here is CASSLLLAGDTQYF. CDR3 DNA: TGTGCCAGCAGCTTATTACTAGCAGGAGATACGCAGTATTTT. Variable domain in full (rest from reference TRBV7-2 and TRBJ2-3): GAGVSQSPSNKVTEKGKDVELRCDPISGHTALYWYRQSLGQGLEFLIYFQGNSAPDKSGLPSDRFSAERTGGSVSTLTIQRTQQEDSAVYLCASSLLLAGDTQYFGPGTRLTVL.

This clonotype was observed a handful of times. V and J are TRBV7-2 and TRBJ1-4, with D unresolved. V lost 6 bases and J lost 10, with 15 bases in between. CDR3 size: 13 residues. CDR1 is SGHTA, CDR2 FQGNSA, per germline. The DNA of the CDR3 is TGTGCCAGCAGGAAAGAAGAGGTCGGAAAACTGTTTTTT. Its translation: CASRKEEVGKLFF.

The rearrangement joins TRBV29-1 to TRBJ2-3; 9 nucleotides match TRBD2. Germline values: CDR1 SQVTM, CDR2 ANQGSEA. The CDR3 runs to 15 residues. With V trimmed by 7 bases and J by 4 bases, 12 bases remained unmatched. CDR3 residues: CSAPVGTSSADTQYF. The CDR3 DNA is TGCAGCGCCCCGGTCGGGACTAGCTCTGCAGATACGCAGTATTTT.

The chain carries TRBV20-1 and TRBJ2-1, with 9 nucleotides matching TRBD1. With V trimmed by 1 base and J by 5 bases, 6 bases remained unmatched. CDR1 and CDR2 (germline): DFQATT, SNEGSKA (reference sequence). This CDR3 comprises 15 residues. CDR3 bases: TGCAGTGCTAGAGTCCGGGACAGGGACCACAATGAGCAGTTCTTC. Translating gives CSARVRDRDHNEQFF.

This clonotype was seen a handful of times. The chain couples TRBV6-1 to TRBJ2-7; D gene ambiguous. This CDR3 is 13 amino acids long. CDR1 is MNHNS, CDR2 SASEGT, per germline. Trimming removed 4 bases from V and 4 bases from J, with 11 bases in between. CDR3 sequence reads: CASSASTYYEQYF. The CDR3 DNA sequence: TGTGCCAGCAGTGCTTCAACGTATTACGAGCAGTACTTC.

The chain employs TRBV28 and TRBJ2-7, with D maybe TRBD1 (5 bases). The V gene lost 2 bases and the J gene lost 2 bases, with 13 bases spanning the gap. The germline gives CDR1 MDHEN, CDR2 SYDVKM. CDR3 length equals 15 residues. The CDR3 spells CASSLVDPGPYEQYF. DNA for the CDR3: TGTGCCAGCAGTTTAGTAGATCCAGGGCCCTACGAGCAGTACTTC.

This chain joins TRBV13 and TRBJ1-1, with 7 bases matching TRBD1. CDR3 length equals 17 residues. Trimming at V came to 4 bases and at J to 5 bases, leaving 16 bases not matched to a gene. Germline loops: CDR1 PRHDT, CDR2 FYEKMQ (reference sequence). For the CDR3, the DNA is TGTGCCAGCAGCTCAACCCACCGTAGGAGGGGGCATACTGAAGCTTTCTTT. Translation: CASSSTHRRRGHTEAFF.

This sequence joins TRBV2 and TRBJ2-7; tentative D call: TRBD2 (6 bases). The CDR3 is made up of 13 amino acids. From germline, CDR1 is SNHLY and CDR2 FYNNEI. With 6 bases removed from V and 3 bases from J, the gap between germline ends came to 12 bases. This CDR3 is CASRDGSIYEQYF. CDR3 sequence (DNA): TGTGCCAGCAGGGACGGGAGTATCTACGAGCAGTACTTC.

With regard to this clonotype: An end of the junction differs from the germline gene, which may be a read error. The V and J genes are TRBV29-1 and TRBJ2-1, with D maybe TRBD2 (6 bases). The CDR3 runs to 14 residues. Germline V gene data show CDR1 as SQVTM and CDR2 as ANQGSEA. CDR3 sequence (DNA): TGCAGCGTTGACAGGAGCGGGTACTACAATGGGCAGTTCTTC. This gives the protein CSVDRSGYYNGQFF.

This clonotype has just a few counts. The chain has TRBV3-1 and TRBJ2-7; 10 nucleotides match TRBD2. Trimming at V came to 0 bases and at J to 5 bases, leaving 7 bases not matched to a gene. Germline CDR1 and CDR2: LGHDT and YNNKEL (reference sequence). This CDR3 has 16 amino acids. The CDR3 DNA follows: TGTGCCAGCAGCCAAGATCCGGCTAGCGGGAGTAACGAGCAGTACTTC. Translation gives CASSQDPASGSNEQYF.

The chain employs TRBV6-5 and TRBJ1-1; D gene uncertain. CDR1 and CDR2 from the germline V gene are MNHEY and SVGAGI. The CDR3 runs to 15 residues. V was trimmed by 5 bases and J by 4 bases, leaving 17 bases between them. CDR3 protein: CASSSRQVTFTEAFF. CDR3 coding DNA: TGTGCCAGCAGTAGCCGTCAGGTCACCTTCACTGAAGCTTTCTTT.

The J gene is TRBJ2-7, the V gene TRBV27; TRBD1 is a possible D gene (5 bases). CDR1 is MNHEY, CDR2 SMNVEV, per germline (reference sequence). V lost 4 bases and J lost 2, with 24 bases in between. This CDR3 has 18 amino acids. The CDR3, as DNA: TGTGCCAGCAGTTCCCCCTCGCGCCAGGGCAGAACCCCCTACGAGCAGTACTTC. This gives the protein CASSSPSRQGRTPYEQYF.

This clonotype was picked up a small number of times. The chain links TRBV14 to TRBJ2-4; a weak D match, TRBD1 (5 bases). The J call may be incorrect, as the DNA end agrees better with TRBJ2-5. This CDR3 spans 12 amino acids. CDR1 and CDR2 (germline): SGHDN, FVKESK. This chain's CDR3 is CASGRVQETQYF. The CDR3 nucleotides are TGTGCCAGCGGCAGGGTACAAGAGACCCAGTACTTC.

This clonotype was detected a few times. The chain is built from TRBV6-2 or TRBV6-3 and TRBJ1-5; the D is unclear. The CDR3 is made up of 12 amino acids. V was trimmed by 1 base and J by 5 bases, leaving 3 bases between them. Germline CDR1 MNHEY, CDR2 SVGEGT. The CDR3 sequence: CASSYLDQPQHF. The DNA for the CDR3 is TGTGCCAGCAGTTACTTGGATCAGCCCCAGCATTTT.

Notes on this clonotype: The junction does not match germline at one end; this may be a read error. The rearrangement links TRBV12-5 to TRBJ2-7; 9 bases fit TRBD2. The CDR3 is made up of 14 amino acids. The germline V gene encodes CDR1 LGHNT and CDR2 FRNRAP. The CDR3 protein is CASGFSGSPLERYF. The DNA for the CDR3 is TGTGCTAGTGGTTTTAGCGGGAGCCCCCTCGAGCGGTACTTC.

This clonotype was counted only a few times. The rearrangement links TRBV5-1 to TRBJ2-7; no clear D. The germline V gene has CDR1 SGHRS and CDR2 YFSETQ. The CDR3 length is 11 residues. V lost 6 bases and J 6 bases, leaving 10 bases between the germline ends. CDR3 sequence reads: CASNTGTEQYF. CDR3 in DNA: TGCGCCAGCAATACGGGTACCGAGCAGTACTTC.